These 28 T cell receptor beta chains share one sample of origin, sequenced in a study of identical twins. TCRdb reanalysed the 5' RACE reads using MiXCR and keeps one entry per CDR3 protein. Counted here are hundreds of thousands of distinct CDR3 sequences, 15% to 20% occurring once; the ten biggest clones make up roughly 14%. The sample was also reused in another study, on T cells expressing NK-cell markers.

Sequenced sample: PBMCs. These receptor sequences come from a young woman in good health.

The chain employs TRBV6-2 or TRBV6-3 and TRBJ2-1; D uncertain. Between the trimmed V and J ends, which lost 2 bases and 7 bases, there was a span of 15 bases. Looked up from germline, CDR1 is MNHEY and CDR2 is SVGEGT. The CDR3 covers 15 residues. The CDR3: CASSYRPSRRNEQFF. In nucleotides, the CDR3 is TGTGCCAGCAGTTACCGTCCCTCCAGGCGGAATGAGCAGTTCTTC.

This chain's CDR3 is CASSFPGEGIGANVLTF. Written as DNA, the CDR3 is TGTGCCAGCAGCTTCCCAGGGGAGGGCATTGGGGCCAACGTCCTGACTTTC. The rearrangement joins TRBV7-9 to TRBJ2-6; D possibly corresponds to TRBD2 (7 bases). CDR1 SEHNR and CDR2 FQNEAQ come from the germline V gene (reference sequence). The germline V and J ends were trimmed by 3 bases and 3 bases, with 15 bases remaining between them. The CDR3 contains 17 residues.

This clonotype has a handful of counts. V usage is TRBV5-1 and J usage is TRBJ2-1; tentatively, D is TRBD2 (7 bases). Germline CDR1 is SGHRS and CDR2 is YFSETQ. V was clipped by 4 bases and J by 9 bases, with 20 bases between them. This CDR3 spans 15 amino acids. CDR3 residues: CASSPGGTTGGEQFF. The DNA of the CDR3 is TGCGCCAGCAGCCCTGGGGGGACAACGGGAGGTGAGCAGTTCTTC.

This chain links TRBV7-9 with TRBJ2-2; D might be TRBD1 or TRBD2, each matching 5 bases. The CDR3 extends over 15 amino acids. Germline CDR1 and CDR2: SEHNR and FQNEAQ (reference sequence). V lost 5 bases, J lost 6 bases, and 16 bases lay in between. CDR3: CASSLTGLGPGELFF. CDR3 bases: TGTGCCAGCAGCCTAACTGGACTGGGGCCCGGGGAGCTGTTTTTT.

The chain carries TRBV20-1 and TRBJ2-3, with no clear D. The germline V gene has CDR1 DFQATT and CDR2 SNEGSKA (reference sequence). V lost 6 bases, J lost 2 bases, and 15 bases lay in between. The CDR3 is 14 residues long. In nucleotides, the CDR3 is TGCAGTGCCCCGTCTGGGGTGGACACAGATACGCAGTATTTT. Protein product: CSAPSGVDTDTQYF.

The chain links TRBV5-5 to TRBJ2-1; 7 bases match TRBD2. Germline trimming cut 7 bases from V and 0 bases from J; bases unmatched to any gene: 7. The CDR3 covers 15 residues. Germline lookup yields CDR1 SGHKS and CDR2 YYEKEE (reference sequence). The CDR3 spells CASGPGGNSYNEQFF. The CDR3 DNA follows: TGTGCCAGCGGCCCCGGGGGGAACTCCTACAATGAGCAGTTCTTC.

This clonotype occurred a few times. The chain has TRBV20-1 and TRBJ2-1; no definite D call. This CDR3 has 15 amino acids. Germline CDR1 and CDR2: DFQATT and SNEGSKA (reference sequence). Trimming removed 3 bases from V and 9 bases from J, with 21 bases in between. In DNA form, the CDR3 reads TGCAGTGCTAGGTTAACTGGAATCCGTGGTGGTGAGCAGTTCTTC. As protein: CSARLTGIRGGEQFF.

This clonotype was observed at least ten times. The V and J genes are TRBV3-1 and TRBJ1-4; D ambiguous. This CDR3 has 12 residues. Between the trimmed V and J ends, which lost 4 bases and 2 bases, there was a span of 2 bases. The germline CDR1 and CDR2 sequences are LGHDT and YNNKEL (reference sequence). The CDR3 sequence: CASSLTNEKLFF. CDR3 nucleotide sequence: TGTGCCAGCAGCCTTACTAATGAAAAACTGTTTTTT.

This chain uses TRBV20-1 with TRBJ1-1; no definite D call. Trimming pared 0 bases from V and 8 bases from J, leaving 10 bases between. This CDR3 has 12 residues. CDR1 DFQATT and CDR2 SNEGSKA come from the germline V gene (reference sequence). CDR3 DNA sequence: TGCAGTGCTAGAGAGGGCGGATTAGAAGCTTTCTTT. It codes for CSAREGGLEAFF.

This clonotype was seen a handful of times. The chain recombines TRBV29-1 with TRBJ2-3; the D call may be TRBD1 or TRBD2 (5 bases each). CDR3 length: 14 residues. V was clipped by 4 bases and J by 2 bases, with 13 bases between them. Germline V gives CDR1 SQVTM, CDR2 ANQGSEA. The DNA for the CDR3 is TGCAGCGTTGTTGGGGGTGAGAACACAGATACGCAGTATTTT. This translates into CSVVGGENTDTQYF.

The chain is built from TRBV5-1 and TRBJ2-5, with 8 bases fitting TRBD2. Germline V gives CDR1 SGHRS, CDR2 YFSETQ. The CDR3 covers 14 residues. Unmatched junction bases numbered 5, after V lost 4 bases and J lost 3 bases. The CDR3 loop reads CASSPGGNKETQYF. DNA of the CDR3: TGCGCCAGCAGCCCGGGAGGGAACAAAGAGACCCAGTACTTC.

This clonotype turned up a few times. V is TRBV20-1 and J is TRBJ1-4, with a possible D match to TRBD1 (5 bases). Germline CDR1 is DFQATT and CDR2 is SNEGSKA (reference sequence). The CDR3 length is 14 residues. V lost 1 base and J lost 5, with 11 bases in between. This chain's CDR3 is CSARVLGANEKLFF. CDR3 bases: TGCAGTGCTAGAGTATTAGGGGCGAATGAAAAACTGTTTTTT.

This chain links TRBV20-1 with TRBJ1-1, with TRBD1 matching 7 bases. The CDR3 loop spans 14 amino acids. V shed 3 bases, J shed 4 bases, and the junction held 8 bases outside the gene matches. CDR1 is DFQATT, CDR2 SNEGSKA, per germline (reference sequence). The CDR3: CSARRQGVGTEAFF. CDR3 DNA sequence: TGCAGTGCTAGGCGACAGGGCGTAGGCACTGAAGCTTTCTTT.

The rearrangement joins TRBV7-9 to TRBJ2-7; maybe TRBD2 (5 bases). The CDR3 has 13 residues. With 4 bases removed from V and 4 bases from J, the gap between germline ends came to 11 bases. Germline V gives CDR1 SEHNR, CDR2 FQNEAQ (reference sequence). CDR3 amino acids: CASSSPGVYEQYF. The CDR3 nucleotides are TGTGCCAGCAGCTCGCCCGGGGTGTACGAGCAGTACTTC.

There are a few counts of this clonotype. The chain uses TRBV20-1 and TRBJ2-3; 12 nucleotides match TRBD2. CDR1 and CDR2 from the germline V gene are DFQATT and SNEGSKA (reference sequence). With V trimmed by 0 bases and J by 4 bases, 5 bases remained unmatched. The CDR3 spans 16 residues. Here the CDR3 reads CSARDPSGGGPDTQYF. The DNA for the CDR3 is TGCAGTGCTAGAGATCCTAGCGGGGGGGGCCCAGATACGCAGTATTTT.

This clonotype appeared a few times. J is TRBJ2-7 and V is TRBV12-3 or TRBV12-4; the D is unclear. This CDR3 region has 13 residues. V lost 2 bases, J lost 0 bases, and 5 bases lay in between. The CDR3 bases are TGTGCCAGCAGTTTACAGGCCTCCTACGAGCAGTACTTC. Its translation: CASSLQASYEQYF.

Only a few counts were recorded for this clonotype. The chain joins TRBV6-5 to TRBJ1-2; weak D call: TRBD1 (5 bases). There are 16 residues in the CDR3. CDR1 and CDR2 (germline): MNHEY, SVGAGI. Between the trimmed V and J ends, which lost 0 bases and 4 bases, there was a span of 15 bases. The CDR3 here is CASSYSWGLKRYGYTF. The CDR3 DNA sequence: TGTGCCAGCAGTTACTCGTGGGGCTTAAAACGCTATGGCTACACCTTC.

The genes are TRBV10-3 and TRBJ2-7; D is unclear. The CDR3 contains 11 residues. The germline CDR1 and CDR2 sequences are ENHRY and SYGVKD. Trimming shortened V by 3 bases and J by 6 bases, and 6 bases separated the two germline ends. The CDR3 nucleotides are TGTGCCATCAGTGACAACGGCGAGCAGTACTTC. Translated: CAISDNGEQYF.

This clonotype showed up just a few times. V is TRBV20-1 and J is TRBJ2-7; tentative D call: TRBD1 (6 bases). Germline CDR1 reads DFQATT; CDR2 reads SNEGSKA (reference sequence). This CDR3 comprises 13 residues. V was trimmed by 4 bases and J by 2 bases, leaving 12 bases between them. The CDR3 protein is CSATRDTPYEQYF. The CDR3 DNA follows: TGCAGTGCTACCAGGGACACACCCTACGAGCAGTACTTC.

The gene calls are TRBV7-2 and TRBJ2-7, with 11 bases identical to TRBD2. This CDR3 has 15 residues. V trimming: 1 base; J trimming: 7 bases; junction bases outside the gene matches: 6. Germline V gene data show CDR1 as SGHTA and CDR2 as FQGNSA. The CDR3 DNA reads TGTGCCAGCAGCTTAGAACTAGCGGGAGCTAGTGAGCAGTACTTC. It encodes CASSLELAGASEQYF.

J is TRBJ2-1 and V is TRBV18, with unresolved D. The CDR3 runs 16 residues. V was cut by 1 base and J by 0 bases, with 10 bases left in between. Looked up from germline, CDR1 is KGHSH and CDR2 is LQKENI. The CDR3 DNA sequence: TGTGCCAGCTCACCACAGGTGCGGTCCTCCTACAATGAGCAGTTCTTC. Encoded protein: CASSPQVRSSYNEQFF.

This clonotype occurred a few times. This chain uses TRBV6-1 with TRBJ1-1; D not certain. The germline gives CDR1 MNHNS, CDR2 SASEGT. CDR3 size: 13 residues. With 3 bases removed from V and 6 bases from J, the gap between germline ends came to 11 bases. The CDR3 nucleotides read TGTGCCAGCAGTGATGGAAGTCCCCCTGAAGCTTTCTTT. Translated, it gives CASSDGSPPEAFF.

This clonotype was counted a few times. This chain joins TRBV9 and TRBJ2-7; 9 bases align to TRBD2. CDR3 size: 15 residues. V lost 4 bases and J lost 3; bases outside the gene matches: 8. Per the germline V gene, CDR1 is SGDLS and CDR2 is YYNGEE. CDR3 in amino acids: CASSRDAGGNYEQYF. CDR3 sequence (DNA): TGTGCCAGCAGCCGAGACGCGGGAGGGAACTACGAGCAGTACTTC. The complete variable domain, with remaining parts taken from reference TRBV9 and TRBJ2-7, reads DSGVTQTPKHLITATGQRVTLRCSPRSGDLSVYWYQQSLDQGLQFLIQYYNGEERAKGNILERFSAQQFPDLHSELNLSSLELGDSALYFCASSRDAGGNYEQYFGPGTRLTVT.

This clonotype was found a few times. The chain is built from TRBV29-1 and TRBJ2-7; a weak D match, TRBD1 (5 bases). The V gene's germline CDR1 is SQVTM and CDR2 ANQGSEA. This CDR3 contains 12 residues. With 1 base removed from V and 5 bases from J, the gap between germline ends came to 9 bases. The CDR3 protein is CSVEGIGDEQYF. The CDR3 nucleotides are TGCAGCGTTGAAGGCATAGGGGACGAGCAGTACTTC.

This clonotype was counted a single time. The V gene is TRBV6-1, the J gene TRBJ2-5; a possible D gene is TRBD1 (6 bases). Trimming cost V 3 bases and J 11 bases, with 16 bases left between them. CDR3 length: 13 amino acids. Germline values: CDR1 MNHNS, CDR2 SASEGT. Here the CDR3 DNA reads TGTGCCAGCAGTGATGAACTTTGGACAGCTCAGTACTTC. This encodes CASSDELWTAQYF.

The chain has TRBV6-2 or TRBV6-3 and TRBJ2-7, with TRBD2 as a possible D gene (6 bases). The CDR3 totals 12 residues. CDR1 is MNHEY and CDR2 is SVGEGT in the germline V gene. Trimming left V 5 bases short and J 9 bases short, with 14 bases between. CDR3 sequence reads: CASSPQGRWQYF. For the CDR3, the DNA is TGTGCCAGCAGTCCCCAAGGGAGGTGGCAGTACTTC.

This clonotype has just a few counts. The genes are TRBV5-1 and TRBJ2-1; 14 bases match TRBD2. The V gene's germline CDR1 is SGHRS and CDR2 YFSETQ. V dropped 4 bases and J dropped 9; count of bases not matched to a gene: 12. The CDR3 sequence is 17 residues long. The CDR3: CASSLRTSGGSGGEQFF. The CDR3 DNA sequence: TGCGCCAGCAGCCTCCGGACTAGCGGGGGGAGTGGCGGTGAGCAGTTCTTC.

This sequence joins TRBV7-2 and TRBJ2-5; no reliable D call. Germline assignment: CDR1 SGHTA and CDR2 FQGNSA. Between the trimmed V and J ends, which lost 3 bases and 2 bases, there was a span of 7 bases. This CDR3 has 13 residues. The CDR3 DNA sequence: TGTGCCAGCAGCTTTCGAGTGCAAGAGACCCAGTACTTC. It yields the protein CASSFRVQETQYF.